The clone carrying this T cell receptor (beta chain) came up a few times. CDR1 is SGDLS and CDR2 is YYNGEE in the germline V gene. Trimming pared 4 bases from V and 3 bases from J, leaving 23 bases between. The CDR3 is 17 amino acids. This sample was included in a study of blood T cell repertoires in COVID-19. The data were produced by immunoSEQ multiplex PCR, yet TCRdb's version contains in-frame clones alone and is incomplete. In the table there are about 200,000 clones, over 75% of which are singletons. Sequenced material: PBMCs or T cells enriched from blood (not recorded which). The sequence was obtained from a woman aged 40 to 50 with acute COVID-19. The rearrangement uses TRBV9 and TRBJ2-7, with D perhaps TRBD2 (6 bases). The CDR3 region is CASSPRDSLLRIYEQYF. The CDR3 coding sequence is TGTGCCAGCAGCCCCCGGGACTCTCTACTGCGCATCTACGAGCAGTACTTC.